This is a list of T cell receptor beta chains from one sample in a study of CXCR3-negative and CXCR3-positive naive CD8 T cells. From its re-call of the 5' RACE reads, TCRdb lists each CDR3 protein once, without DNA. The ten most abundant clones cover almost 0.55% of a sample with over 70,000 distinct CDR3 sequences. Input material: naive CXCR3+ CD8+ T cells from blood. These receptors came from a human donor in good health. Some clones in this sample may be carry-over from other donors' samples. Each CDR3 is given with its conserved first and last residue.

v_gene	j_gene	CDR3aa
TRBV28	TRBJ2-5	CATSSINGRLGIETQYF
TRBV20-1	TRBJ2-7	CSARDGGLAGRYEQYF
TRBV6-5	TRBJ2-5	CASSNDGGETQYF
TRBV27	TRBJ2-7	CASSLNSGPYEQYF
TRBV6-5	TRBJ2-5	CASTGLADQETQYF
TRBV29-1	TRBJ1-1	CSSDLRGTEAFF
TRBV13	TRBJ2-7	CASSSQGAYEQYF
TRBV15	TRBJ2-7	CATSSDRSGVSSYEQYF
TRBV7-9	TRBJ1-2	CASSLGPNGYTF
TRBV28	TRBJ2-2	CASSSLTRDIKNTGELFF
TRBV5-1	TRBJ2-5	CASSLEILVGAETQYF
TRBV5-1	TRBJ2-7	CASSLAAGNLPEQYF
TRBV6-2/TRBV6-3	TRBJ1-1	CASSRLYQGVEAFF
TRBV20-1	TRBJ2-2	CSARDHGRKGGELFF
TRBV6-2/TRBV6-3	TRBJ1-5	CASSSSSNQPQHF
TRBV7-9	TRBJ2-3	CASSLFDGTSLARGDTQYF
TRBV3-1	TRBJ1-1	CASSQDMTGEMNTEAFF
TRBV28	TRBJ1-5	CASTPAESNQPQHF
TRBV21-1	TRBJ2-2	CASSWDGHDPAANTGELFF
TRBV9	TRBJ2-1	CASSPRLAGGPYNEQFF
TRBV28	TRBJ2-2	CASSQLGGTGELFF
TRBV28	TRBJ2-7	CASDSGPFSGITLYEQYF
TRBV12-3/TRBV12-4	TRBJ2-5	CASSFNGDPRETQYF
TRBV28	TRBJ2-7	CASSLIQGDEQYF
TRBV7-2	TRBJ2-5	CASSYIPWTGNQETQYF
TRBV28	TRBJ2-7	CASSFSLDEQYF
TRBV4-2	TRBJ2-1	CASSGLGEGHEQFF
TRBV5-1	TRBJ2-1	CASSLELDLNVGEQFF
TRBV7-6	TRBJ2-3	CASSLIVSGGTSKDTQYF
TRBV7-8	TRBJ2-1	CASSLEGTGSSYDEQFF
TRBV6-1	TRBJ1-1	CASSEWRVGTEAFF
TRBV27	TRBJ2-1	CASSSTRGYYNEQFF
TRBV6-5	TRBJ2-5	CASSYESGGARETQYF
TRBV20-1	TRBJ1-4	CSAEPGQTNEKLFF
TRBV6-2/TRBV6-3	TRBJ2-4	CASSLRETSGKNIQYF
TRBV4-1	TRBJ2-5	CASRGEGGHETQYF
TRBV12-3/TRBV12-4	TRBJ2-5	CASSLKGWETQYF
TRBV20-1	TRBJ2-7	CSAKGTEFYEQYF
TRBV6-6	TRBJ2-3	CASSYSPGQGSDTQYF
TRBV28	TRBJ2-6	CASNLGSSGANVLTF
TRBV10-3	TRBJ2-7	CAISERASYEQYF
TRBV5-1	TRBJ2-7	CASSLVSGGYYEQYF
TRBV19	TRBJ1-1	CASSKGSGVTEAFF
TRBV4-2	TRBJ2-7	CASSQRPGGDEQYF
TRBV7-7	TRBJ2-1	CASSLGGKGVYNEQFF
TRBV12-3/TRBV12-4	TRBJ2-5	CASTSGQETQYF
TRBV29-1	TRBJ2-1	CSVETGVNSYNEQFF
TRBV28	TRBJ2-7	CASGRDRGFFEQYF
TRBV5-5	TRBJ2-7	CASSLVAGGPYEQYF
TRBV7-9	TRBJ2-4	CASSSDWGKNIQYF
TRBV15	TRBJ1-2	CATSRGAGRGYGYTF
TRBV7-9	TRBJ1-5	CASSPTGHWAQHF
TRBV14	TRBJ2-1	CASSQVPGGDEQFF
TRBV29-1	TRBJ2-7	CSVGTAYYEQYF
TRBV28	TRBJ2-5	CASSLRAEETQYF
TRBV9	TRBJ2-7	CASSVGLVGTYEQYF
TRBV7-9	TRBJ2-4	CASSPGDRDSIIAKNIQYF
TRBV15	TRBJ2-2	CATRGGTGELFF
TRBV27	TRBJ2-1	CASSTTREQFF
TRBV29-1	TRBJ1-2	CSAPIAGLGYTF